The 22 T cell receptor beta chains reported below all come from one sample, sequenced in a study of T cell clusters in autoimmune cytopenias. One tube held mixed TRB-A and TRB-B primer pools for touch-down PCR. TCRdb re-called the multiplex PCR reads; one entry per CDR3 protein, DNA not given. This table holds about 3,400 distinct CDR3 sequences. Approximately 40,000 genome equivalents of blood DNA were amplified for TRB. Separately, the same data were catalogued under a study of T cell repertoires in aging, cancer and after chemotherapy.

Specimen: peripheral blood. The receptor set was obtained from a human donor in good health.

V usage is TRBV28 and J usage is TRBJ2-5; the D call of TRBD1 rests on TCRdb alone, since no DNA is present to check it. This CDR3 has 15 amino acids. Per germline, CDR1 MDHEN and CDR2 SYDVKM. The CDR3 loop is CVSSLQGPRSETQYF. Drawing the rest from reference TRBV28 and TRBJ2-5, the complete variable domain is DVKVTQSSRYLVKRTGEKVFLECVQDMDHENMFWYRQDPGLGLRLIYFSYDVKMKEKGDIPEGYSVSREKKERFSLILESASTNQTSMYLCVSSLQGPRSETQYFGPGTRLLVL.

In terms of frequency, this clonotype is medium-sized. The chain employs TRBV20-1 and TRBJ2-7; with no DNA, the TCRdb D assignment of TRBD1 cannot be verified. This CDR3 contains 14 residues. Germline CDR1 is DFQATT and CDR2 is SNEGSKA (reference sequence). Here the CDR3 reads CSARVWTGTYEQYF.

This clonotype shows up as medium-sized by frequency. The chain uses TRBV5-5 and TRBJ2-1; TCRdb names TRBD1, which stays unverified in the absence of DNA. The CDR3 extends over 17 amino acids. The V gene's germline CDR1 is SGHKS and CDR2 YYEKEE (reference sequence). The CDR3 here is CASSLLRDQHYYNEQFF.

Measured by frequency, this clonotype is medium-sized. The V and J genes are TRBV12-3 or TRBV12-4 and TRBJ2-1; TCRdb's D gene call, TRBD1, goes unchecked for lack of DNA. This CDR3 is built from 13 residues. CDR3 sequence: CASSLAPVDEQFF.

This rearrangement joins TRBV5-1 to TRBJ2-1; lacking DNA, the TRBD2 call made by TCRdb goes unchecked. The CDR3 has 15 amino acids. Germline V gene sequence: CDR1 SGHRS, CDR2 YFSETQ. CDR3 loop: CASSPEGGIYNEQFF. Based on the CDR3 plus reference TRBV5-1 and TRBJ2-1, the full variable domain is KAGVTQTPRYLIKTRGQQVTLSCSPISGHRSVSWYQQTPGQGLQFLFEYFSETQRNKGNFPGRFSGRQFSNSRSEMNVSTLELGDSALYLCASSPEGGIYNEQFFGPGTRLTVL.

In terms of frequency, this clonotype is medium-sized (0.01 to 0.1%). The chain carries TRBV7-2 and TRBJ1-2. Germline V gives CDR1 SGHTA, CDR2 FQGNSA. The CDR3 runs to 12 residues. CDR3 amino acids: CATTGTFDGYTF.

This clonotype is called medium-sized (0.01 to 0.1%) based on its frequency. The chain recombines TRBV7-9 with TRBJ2-7; TCRdb proposes TRBD1, but this gene call is untestable without DNA. Germline values: CDR1 SEHNR, CDR2 FQNEAQ (reference sequence). This CDR3 comprises 13 residues. The CDR3 region is CASRGQGAVEQYF.

The V gene is TRBV5-1, the J gene TRBJ1-1; TCRdb selects TRBD1, and the lack of DNA leaves this call unchecked. The CDR3 spans 15 residues. Germline CDR1 reads SGHRS; CDR2 reads YFSETQ. Here the CDR3 reads CASNIEGTANTEAFF.

Measured by frequency, this clonotype is medium-sized. The chain employs TRBV20-1 and TRBJ1-5; TCRdb lists TRBD1, though no DNA is available to test this call. The CDR3 is 15 amino acids. CDR1 is DFQATT and CDR2 is SNEGSKA in the germline V gene (reference sequence). CDR3 region: CSALGGTGGHQPQHF.

By frequency, this clonotype registers medium-sized. V usage is TRBV6-5 and J usage is TRBJ1-6. This CDR3 region has 16 residues. Germline V gene lookup returns CDR1 MNHEY and CDR2 SVGAGI. CDR3 amino acids: CASSYSSGTGDSPLHF.

The CDR3 is CASSRGGSGTYEQYF. This chain joins TRBV14 and TRBJ2-7; as DNA is missing, the TRBD2 call by TCRdb cannot be tested. CDR3 length equals 15 residues. Germline values: CDR1 SGHDN, CDR2 FVKESK. The full variable domain, completed using reference TRBV14 and TRBJ2-7, is EAGVTQFPSHSVIEKGQTVTLRCDPISGHDNLYWYRRVMGKEIKFLLHFVKESKQDESGMPNNRFLAERTGGTYSTLKVQPAELEDSGVYFCASSRGGSGTYEQYFGPGTRLTVT.

Measured by frequency, this clonotype is medium-sized. V gene TRBV12-3 or TRBV12-4 combines with J gene TRBJ2-2; checking the TCRdb D call of TRBD1 is not possible without DNA. The CDR3 contains 14 residues. CDR3 in amino acids: CASKRTGYAGELFF.

Its frequency marks this clonotype as medium-sized. This chain uses TRBV7-9 with TRBJ2-1; the D gene TCRdb calls, TRBD2, cannot be checked with no DNA. The CDR3 loop spans 16 amino acids. Germline assignment: CDR1 SEHNR and CDR2 FQNEAQ (reference sequence). The CDR3 sequence: CASSRPRGTDLNEQFF.

The chain links TRBV13 to TRBJ1-2; absent DNA, TCRdb's TRBD1 call cannot be checked. Germline CDR1 is PRHDT and CDR2 is FYEKMQ (reference sequence). The CDR3 runs 14 residues. The CDR3 is CASSPRGRSNGYTF.

The rearrangement joins TRBV9 to TRBJ1-1. The germline gives CDR1 SGDLS, CDR2 YYNGEE. The CDR3 extends over 13 amino acids. This CDR3 is CASSVELSSEAFF.

The chain links TRBV10-2 to TRBJ2-7; TCRdb reports TRBD1, a call that lacks DNA to check it against. Germline assignment: CDR1 WSHSY and CDR2 SAAADI. The CDR3 has 13 amino acids. This chain's CDR3 is CASSENRGREQYF.

Considering frequency, this clonotype is medium-sized. This chain uses TRBV4-3 with TRBJ2-3. This CDR3 spans 15 amino acids. CDR1 and CDR2 (germline): LGHNA, YSLEER. The CDR3 sequence: CASSQDHAVTDTQYF.

Its frequency marks this clonotype as medium-sized. The chain carries TRBV6-5 and TRBJ1-1. The CDR3 contains 14 residues. Germline V gene data show CDR1 as MNHEY and CDR2 as SVGAGI. The CDR3 reads CASSYTGPNTEAFF.

By frequency, this clonotype registers medium-sized. The chain links TRBV6-5 to TRBJ1-2; TCRdb designates TRBD1, a call that cannot be tested without DNA. The CDR3 contains 15 residues. Germline values: CDR1 MNHEY, CDR2 SVGAGI. CDR3 residues: CASSSGQGMGYGYTF.

This clonotype shows up as medium-sized (0.01 to 0.1%) by frequency. The chain has TRBV20-1 and TRBJ2-7. The CDR3 consists of 11 residues. Per germline, CDR1 DFQATT and CDR2 SNEGSKA (reference sequence). CDR3 amino acids: CSARGDYEQYF.

This clonotype is classed as medium-sized by frequency. CDR3 loop: CASSPPWDGRQYF. The chain has TRBV28 and TRBJ2-3; without DNA, the TCRdb call of TRBD1 cannot be checked. CDR1 and CDR2 from the germline V gene are MDHEN and SYDVKM. The CDR3 extends over 13 amino acids.

By frequency, this clonotype is medium-sized (0.01 to 0.1%). V and J are TRBV20-1 and TRBJ2-7; TCRdb lists TRBD1, though no DNA is available to test this call. CDR1 and CDR2 from the germline V gene are DFQATT and SNEGSKA (reference sequence). The CDR3 loop spans 14 amino acids. The CDR3 loop reads CSAKVRQGGYEQYF.